Each of the 18 T cell receptor beta chains below was sequenced from the same sample in a study of T cell repertoires in cytomegalovirus infection. TCRdb re-derived calls from the reads in MiXCR, one entry per CDR3 protein. Among roughly 280,000 distinct CDR3 sequences, roughly a fifth were seen once, and the ten largest hold roughly a fifth. No antigen is known for these receptors. Material: cultured PBMCs, obtained from culture after CMV antigen stimulation. The receptors were gathered from a human donor in good health (CMV status not recorded). Some clones in this sample may be carry-over from other donors' samples.

The sample holds many counts of this clonotype. This rearrangement joins TRBV7-8 to TRBJ2-7; TRBD2 agrees at 8 bases. The CDR3 contains 14 residues. The V gene's germline CDR1 is SGHVS and CDR2 FQNEAQ. Unmatched junction bases numbered 5, after V lost 5 bases and J lost 2 bases. CDR3 sequence reads: CASSAVGLAYEQYF. The CDR3, as DNA: TGTGCCAGCAGCGCCGTGGGACTAGCCTACGAGCAGTACTTC.

This clonotype occurred many times. The chain has TRBV12-3 or TRBV12-4 and TRBJ1-2; TRBD1 is a possible D gene (6 bases). V was trimmed by 1 base and J by 7 bases, leaving 16 bases between them. This CDR3 has 15 residues. CDR3 bases: TGTGCCAGCAGTTTAGGCCCGACAGGCCTAGGTGGCTACACCTTC. It translates to CASSLGPTGLGGYTF.

This sequence joins TRBV7-9 and TRBJ1-3, with D perhaps matching TRBD1 (5 bases). V was clipped by 4 bases and J by 4 bases, with 11 bases between them. CDR1 SEHNR and CDR2 FQNEAQ come from the germline V gene (reference sequence). This CDR3 is built from 14 residues. CDR3 bases: TGTGCCAGCAGCTCCGACAGTTTGGGAAACACCATATATTTT. Its protein product is CASSSDSLGNTIYF.

V is TRBV4-1 and J is TRBJ1-1; no definite D call. The ends were cut back, 1 base at V and 1 base at J, with 10 bases in the middle. Germline CDR1 is MGHRA and CDR2 is YSYEKL. The CDR3 is made up of 15 amino acids. In DNA, the CDR3 is TGCGCCAGCAGCCAAGTCGGGCAGAAGAACACTGAAGCTTTCTTT. Translation gives CASSQVGQKNTEAFF.

The rearrangement uses TRBV5-5 and TRBJ1-1, with TRBD1 matching 8 bases. This CDR3 is 18 amino acids long. Germline V CDR1 and CDR2: SGHKS, YYEKEE (reference sequence). The V segment lost 5 bases and the J segment 0 bases; nucleotides outside the gene matches: 15. The CDR3 region is CASSRSGTGVPMNTEAFF. CDR3 in DNA: TGTGCCAGCAGTCGTTCCGGGACAGGCGTACCTATGAACACTGAAGCTTTCTTT.

This clonotype has a handful of counts. The J gene is TRBJ2-7, the V gene TRBV6-1; TRBD1 agrees at 8 bases. Unmatched junction bases numbered 9, after V lost 6 bases and J lost 5 bases. The CDR3 length is 14 residues. Germline V gene lookup returns CDR1 MNHNS and CDR2 SASEGT. In nucleotides, the CDR3 is TGTGCCAGCAGGGGGACAGGTCGGGGCAACGAGCAGTACTTC. Its protein product is CASRGTGRGNEQYF.

V gene TRBV5-1 combines with J gene TRBJ2-5; 8 bases line up with TRBD1. The CDR3 spans 16 residues. V was pared by 4 bases and J by 4 bases, with 12 bases of the junction left unmatched. Germline CDR1 and CDR2: SGHRS and YFSETQ. The CDR3 spells CASSRRVGTGGETQYF. The DNA of the CDR3 is TGCGCCAGCAGCCGGAGGGTTGGGACAGGCGGAGAGACCCAGTACTTC.

The sample holds many counts of this clonotype. This chain connects TRBV20-1 to TRBJ2-5; D is ambiguous. The CDR3 contains 13 residues. Germline CDR1 DFQATT, CDR2 SNEGSKA (reference sequence). V was shortened by 1 base and J by 10 bases, with 16 bases between the two germline ends. CDR3 sequence: CSARAGFGDFQYF. CDR3 bases: TGCAGTGCTAGAGCCGGCTTCGGTGATTTCCAGTACTTC.

This clonotype was observed a handful of times. J is TRBJ2-7 and V is TRBV7-2; possible D gene TRBD2, 5 bases. CDR3 length: 15 amino acids. V gave up 3 bases and J gave up 0 bases, with 12 bases separating them. Germline-derived CDR1 and CDR2 are SGHTA and FQGNSA. The CDR3 region is CASSFSRAGSYEQYF. The CDR3 region has the DNA TGTGCCAGCAGCTTTTCGAGGGCCGGCTCCTACGAGCAGTACTTC.

V gene TRBV7-9 combines with J gene TRBJ1-1; 10 nucleotides agree with TRBD1. V was pared by 5 bases and J by 5 bases, with 8 bases of the junction left unmatched. There are 15 residues in the CDR3. Germline CDR1 is SEHNR and CDR2 is FQNEAQ (reference sequence). The CDR3 nucleotides are TGTGCCAGCAGCCTAAGACAGGGGGCGCTGACTGAAGCTTTCTTT. This translates into CASSLRQGALTEAFF.

This clonotype was observed a few times. The chain links TRBV6-5 to TRBJ2-5; D is possibly TRBD2 (6 bases). The CDR3 loop spans 15 amino acids. From germline, CDR1 is MNHEY and CDR2 SVGAGI. Trimming cost V 5 bases and J 1 base, with 14 bases left between them. The CDR3 nucleotides are TGTGCCAGCAGTCGTGGGGGAGCGGGCCAAGAGACCCAGTACTTC. Translated: CASSRGGAGQETQYF.

This clonotype was seen a handful of times. The chain uses TRBV29-1 and TRBJ2-5; D may be TRBD1 (6 bases). CDR1 and CDR2 (germline): SQVTM, ANQGSEA. The CDR3 has 14 residues. V was shortened by 4 bases and J by 1 base, with 13 bases between the two germline ends. The CDR3 loop reads CSVVRIGGQETQYF. DNA for the CDR3: TGCAGCGTTGTTCGGATAGGGGGCCAAGAGACCCAGTACTTC.

This sequence joins TRBV7-9 and TRBJ1-1; D is unresolved. The CDR3 consists of 12 residues. Trimming left V 11 bases short and J 3 bases short, with 13 bases between. Germline CDR1 and CDR2: SEHNR and FQNEAQ (reference sequence). The DNA for the CDR3 is TGTGCCGCCGGGTTAGAGTACACTGAAGCTTTCTTT. Amino acid sequence: CAAGLEYTEAFF.

This clonotype was picked up a small number of times. The chain uses TRBV14 and TRBJ2-1; the D is unclear. Germline-derived CDR1 and CDR2 are SGHDN and FVKESK. CDR3 length equals 17 residues. Trimming left V 1 base short and J 4 bases short, with 17 bases between. CDR3 protein: CASSQVAGRKYYNEQFF. As DNA, the CDR3 is TGTGCCAGCAGCCAAGTTGCTGGTCGGAAATATTACAATGAGCAGTTCTTC.

There are a few counts of this clonotype. The chain has TRBV12-3 or TRBV12-4 and TRBJ1-1; D is unclear. V was trimmed by 5 bases and J by 0 bases, leaving 22 bases between them. This CDR3 is built from 18 residues. The CDR3 DNA reads as TGTGCCAGCAGTCTAAAAGTACGAGGCCTGAGGATGAACACTGAAGCTTTCTTT. It codes for CASSLKVRGLRMNTEAFF.

This clonotype occurred a few times. The chain has TRBV11-2 and TRBJ2-5; 7 bases align to TRBD1. Germline CDR1 reads SGHAT; CDR2 reads FQNNGV. The CDR3 totals 16 residues. The ends lost 3 bases at V and 4 bases at J; junction bases unmatched: 11. The CDR3 region has the DNA TGTGCCAGCAGCTTTCGAGGGGGCGTTGCCCCAGAGACCCAGTACTTC. Its translation: CASSFRGGVAPETQYF.

For this clonotype: One base away lies a much larger clone, so this may be a sequencing read error. The V gene is TRBV11-2, the J gene TRBJ2-5; the D gene is possibly TRBD2 (6 bases). The V end lost 3 bases, the J end lost 5 bases, and 10 bases lay between the germline ends. Germline loops: CDR1 SGHAT, CDR2 FQNNGV. The CDR3 spans 13 residues. CDR3 sequence reads: CASSLWGVETQYF. CDR3 DNA: TGTGCCAGCAGCTTGTGGGGGGTCGAGACCCAGTACTTC. Full variable domain (missing parts from reference TRBV11-2 and TRBJ2-5): EAGVAQSPRYKIIEKRQSVAFWCNPISGHATLYWYQQILGQGPKLLIQFQNNGVVDDSQLPKDRFSAERLKGVDSTLKIQPAKLEDSAVYLCASSLWGVETQYFGPGTRLLVL.

This clonotype has a count of ten or more. The genes are TRBV28 and TRBJ1-2; D gene unclear. Trimming removed 1 base from V and 0 bases from J, with 15 bases in between. The CDR3 sequence is 17 residues long. Germline lookup yields CDR1 MDHEN and CDR2 SYDVKM. The CDR3 loop reads CASSLFPGAKANYGYTF. CDR3 DNA sequence: TGTGCCAGCAGTTTATTCCCCGGAGCAAAAGCTAACTATGGCTACACCTTC.